The 22 T cell receptor beta chains presented below share a single source sample, sequenced in a study of blood T cell repertoires in COVID-19. Only in-frame clones appear in the TCRdb table, and some are missing; sequencing was by immunoSEQ multiplex PCR. The table lists around 260,000 clones, around 86% of them singletons, with less than 1.6% in the top ten. Sequencing was done on a sample of peripheral blood. The receptors stem from a woman aged 40 to 50 who had recovered from COVID-19.

The chain recombines TRBV4-2 with TRBJ1-1; D gene unclear. This CDR3 has 15 amino acids. The germline CDR1 and CDR2 sequences are LGHNA and YNFKEQ. Trimming left V 1 base short and J 1 base short, with 10 bases between. CDR3 protein: CASSQVPGTNTEAFF. DNA for the CDR3: TGTGCCAGCAGCCAAGTACCGGGAACGAACACTGAAGCTTTCTTT.

This clone appeared a few times. The V gene is TRBV7-2, the J gene TRBJ1-2; the D gene is possibly TRBD1 (5 bases). V lost 2 bases and J 3 bases, leaving 10 bases between the germline ends. The CDR3 spans 14 residues. Germline V gives CDR1 SGHTA, CDR2 FQGNSA. CDR3 region: CASSLLQGYYGYTF. CDR3 coding DNA: TGTGCCAGCAGCTTATTGCAGGGTTACTATGGCTACACCTTC.

The rearrangement joins TRBV9 to TRBJ1-4; TRBD1 is a possible D gene (6 bases). There are 15 residues in the CDR3. The germline V and J ends were trimmed by 4 bases and 7 bases, with 17 bases remaining between them. Germline V CDR1 and CDR2: SGDLS, YYNGEE. The CDR3 coding sequence is TGTGCCAGCAGCTCCTCCGGGACATTTAGTGAAAAACTGTTTTTT. This codes for CASSSSGTFSEKLFF.

The genes are TRBV4-3 and TRBJ1-1; D is possibly TRBD1 (5 bases). The CDR3 has 16 residues. Trimming took off 2 bases at V and 1 base at J, with 14 bases between the two ends. The germline gives CDR1 LGHNA, CDR2 YSLEER. This chain's CDR3 is CASSQLLGVGNTEAFF. CDR3 sequence (DNA): TGCGCCAGCAGCCAACTCTTAGGGGTCGGGAACACTGAAGCTTTCTTT.

The count of this clone is one. The chain carries TRBV5-8 and TRBJ1-4; 8 bases match TRBD1. V lost 0 bases to trimming and J lost 5 bases; unmatched junction nucleotides: 6. The CDR3 is made up of 16 amino acids. The germline gives CDR1 SGHTS, CDR2 YDEGEE. CDR3 in DNA: TGTGCCAGCAGCTTGGCCAGGGGGCCCGTCAATGAAAAACTGTTTTTT. Translation: CASSLARGPVNEKLFF.

The chain links TRBV7-2 to TRBJ2-2, with D maybe TRBD2 (6 bases). This CDR3 has 14 residues. Between the trimmed V and J ends, which lost 6 bases and 4 bases, there was a span of 12 bases. Germline V CDR1 and CDR2: SGHTA, FQGNSA. CDR3 region: CASSYSGATGELFF. CDR3 DNA sequence: TGTGCCAGCAGTTATAGCGGTGCCACCGGGGAGCTGTTTTTT.

This clone was seen only a few times. The chain combines TRBV19 with TRBJ1-6, with 8 bases lining up with TRBD1. Trimming removed 6 bases from V and 11 bases from J; junction bases left unmatched: 6. The CDR3 length is 13 residues. Germline V lookup: CDR1 LNHDA, CDR2 SQIVND (reference sequence). CDR3: CASRARGQAPLHF. The CDR3, as DNA: TGTGCCAGTAGGGCCAGGGGGCAGGCACCCCTCCACTTT.

This clone has only a few counts. This rearrangement joins TRBV4-3 to TRBJ1-2; D is possibly TRBD1 (6 bases). The CDR3 sequence is 15 residues long. Trimming stripped 5 bases from V and 6 bases from J, with 19 bases between. Germline CDR1 is LGHNA and CDR2 is YSLEER. In DNA, the CDR3 is TGCGCCAGCAGCGCCTTACAGGGTACCACGGATGGCTACACCTTC. Translating gives CASSALQGTTDGYTF.

The rearrangement links TRBV7-3 to TRBJ2-1; the match to TRBD2 covers 8 bases. From germline, CDR1 is SGHTA and CDR2 FQGTGA. Unmatched junction bases numbered 6, after V lost 8 bases and J lost 0 bases. The CDR3 loop spans 15 amino acids. The CDR3 protein is CASGAGASSYNEQFF. CDR3 sequence (DNA): TGTGCCAGCGGAGCGGGGGCCAGCTCCTACAATGAGCAGTTCTTC.

The CDR3 sequence: CAISESLRGSHYNEQFF. CDR3 coding DNA: TGTGCCATCAGTGAGTCGTTGAGGGGGAGTCACTACAATGAGCAGTTCTTC. The chain links TRBV10-3 to TRBJ2-1, with a weak D call TRBD1 (6 bases). This CDR3 contains 17 residues. The V end was cut by 0 bases, the J end by 3 bases, with 15 bases between. Germline V gene data show CDR1 as ENHRY and CDR2 as SYGVKD.

The rearrangement links TRBV2 to TRBJ1-4, with TRBD1 matching over 7 bases. V shed 6 bases, J shed 8 bases, and the junction held 9 bases outside the gene matches. The germline CDR1 and CDR2 sequences are SNHLY and FYNNEI. The CDR3 sequence is 14 residues long. The chain's CDR3 is CASSPLTGNEKLFF. The CDR3 DNA reads as TGTGCCAGCAGCCCCTTGACAGGGAACGAAAAACTGTTTTTT.

Only a few counts were recorded for this clone. This rearrangement joins TRBV7-9 to TRBJ2-7; 9 bases line up with TRBD2. The CDR3 has 15 amino acids. Germline CDR1 and CDR2: SEHNR and FQNEAQ (reference sequence). V shed 3 bases, J shed 2 bases, and the junction held 5 bases outside the gene matches. CDR3 DNA sequence: TGTGCCAGCAGCTTGACTAGCGGTGCTACCTACGAGCAGTACTTC. Encoded protein: CASSLTSGATYEQYF.

V is TRBV27 and J is TRBJ1-1; D gene ambiguous. V dropped 5 bases and J dropped 0 bases, with 7 bases sitting between them. Per germline, CDR1 MNHEY and CDR2 SMNVEV (reference sequence). This CDR3 has 13 amino acids. The CDR3 sequence is CASSPRMNTEAFF. In DNA form, the CDR3 reads TGTGCCAGCAGTCCTAGAATGAACACTGAAGCTTTCTTT.

V gene TRBV7-2 combines with J gene TRBJ1-2; the match to TRBD1 covers 8 bases. The length of the CDR3 is 15 residues. The V segment lost 1 base and the J segment 3 bases; nucleotides outside the gene matches: 4. Germline V gene data show CDR1 as SGHTA and CDR2 as FQGNSA. The CDR3 DNA reads as TGTGCCAGCAGCTTAGGACAGGGGCCCTACTATGGCTACACCTTC. Its protein is CASSLGQGPYYGYTF. The full variable domain, rest sourced from reference TRBV7-2 and TRBJ1-2, is GAGVSQSPSNKVTEKGKDVELRCDPISGHTALYWYRQSLGQGLEFLIYFQGNSAPDKSGLPSDRFSAERTGGSVSTLTIQRTQQEDSAVYLCASSLGQGPYYGYTFGSGTRLTVV.

The gene calls are TRBV19 and TRBJ2-1; 9 bases match TRBD2. Unmatched junction bases numbered 6, after V lost 3 bases and J lost 6 bases. The length of the CDR3 is 15 residues. Germline CDR1 reads LNHDA; CDR2 reads SQIVND (reference sequence). CDR3: CASSILAGVPNEQFF. Here the CDR3 DNA reads TGTGCCAGTAGTATTTTAGCGGGGGTGCCCAATGAGCAGTTCTTC. Variable domain in full (rest from reference TRBV19 and TRBJ2-1): DGGITQSPKYLFRKEGQNVTLSCEQNLNHDAMYWYRQDPGQGLRLIYYSQIVNDFQKGDIAEGYSVSREKKESFPLTVTSAQKNPTAFYLCASSILAGVPNEQFFGPGTRLTVL.

This clone has a handful of counts. This chain connects TRBV2 to TRBJ1-2; no clear D gene. The CDR3 length is 13 residues. V lost 3 bases, J lost 4 bases, and 9 bases lay in between. Germline assignment: CDR1 SNHLY and CDR2 FYNNEI. The CDR3 here is CASSDRIGYGYTF. CDR3 sequence (DNA): TGTGCCAGCAGTGACAGGATCGGCTATGGCTACACCTTC.

CDR3: CASSLRLGGSTEAFF. In DNA form, the CDR3 reads TGTGCCAGCAGCCTCCGCCTGGGGGGGAGTACTGAAGCTTTCTTT. V is TRBV7-2 and J is TRBJ1-1; TRBD1 might be the D (5 bases). Trimming stripped 5 bases from V and 5 bases from J, with 18 bases between. Germline assignment: CDR1 SGHTA and CDR2 FQGNSA. This CDR3 has 15 residues. Combining the CDR3 with reference TRBV7-2 and TRBJ1-1 gives the whole variable domain GAGVSQSPSNKVTEKGKDVELRCDPISGHTALYWYRQSLGQGLEFLIYFQGNSAPDKSGLPSDRFSAERTGGSVSTLTIQRTQQEDSAVYLCASSLRLGGSTEAFFGQGTRLTVV.

The chain couples TRBV19 to TRBJ2-5; TRBD2 is a possible D gene (5 bases). Trimming took off 2 bases at V and 1 base at J, with 11 bases between the two ends. CDR1 and CDR2 (germline): LNHDA, SQIVND (reference sequence). The CDR3 runs 15 residues. The CDR3 DNA reads TGTGCCAGTAGTATAAGCCGGCGGGTCCAAGAGACCCAGTACTTC. Translated, it gives CASSISRRVQETQYF. The full variable domain, rest sourced from reference TRBV19 and TRBJ2-5, is DGGITQSPKYLFRKEGQNVTLSCEQNLNHDAMYWYRQDPGQGLRLIYYSQIVNDFQKGDIAEGYSVSREKKESFPLTVTSAQKNPTAFYLCASSISRRVQETQYFGPGTRLLVL.

This chain uses TRBV25-1 with TRBJ1-1, with D possibly TRBD1 on 6 matching bases. The CDR3 consists of 15 residues. CDR1 and CDR2 (germline): MGHDK, SYGVNS. The V end lost 3 bases, the J end lost 4 bases, and 15 bases lay between the germline ends. The CDR3 DNA sequence: TGTGCCAGCAGTGAGATCGCGGGGGCGAGCACTGAAGCTTTCTTT. Residues: CASSEIAGASTEAFF.

CDR3 bases: TGTGCCAGCAGCTTGGAGTCTTGGGGGCTGAGGACTGAAGCTTTCTTT. This codes for CASSLESWGLRTEAFF. This chain links TRBV5-5 with TRBJ1-1, with a weak D call TRBD1 (6 bases). Per germline, CDR1 SGHKS and CDR2 YYEKEE (reference sequence). Trimming pared 0 bases from V and 5 bases from J, leaving 17 bases between. CDR3 length: 16 residues.

J is TRBJ1-1 and V is TRBV7-2; no definite D call. V lost 2 bases and J lost 3, with 10 bases in between. The CDR3 has 14 amino acids. Germline V CDR1 and CDR2: SGHTA, FQGNSA. CDR3 sequence reads: CASSLYGEDTEAFF. The CDR3, as DNA: TGTGCCAGCAGCTTATACGGGGAGGACACTGAAGCTTTCTTT. The variable domain in full, with the rest retrieved from reference TRBV7-2 and TRBJ1-1, is GAGVSQSPSNKVTEKGKDVELRCDPISGHTALYWYRQSLGQGLEFLIYFQGNSAPDKSGLPSDRFSAERTGGSVSTLTIQRTQQEDSAVYLCASSLYGEDTEAFFGQGTRLTVV.

The chain links TRBV7-3 to TRBJ2-1; D remains ambiguous. Looked up from germline, CDR1 is SGHTA and CDR2 is FQGTGA. CDR3 length: 13 amino acids. Trimming took off 0 bases at V and 4 bases at J, with 4 bases between the two ends. CDR3 coding DNA: TGTGCCAGCAGCTTAACGTCGTACAATGAGCAGTTCTTC. Amino acid sequence: CASSLTSYNEQFF.